This T cell receptor (beta chain) stems from a study of immune cell composition in non-small cell lung cancer. General study points: Dominant in vivo tumour-associated clones were not shown to share tumour-reactive sequences. Lung squamous cell carcinoma tumours had significantly higher top 10 clone scores and productive clonality than lung adenocarcinoma.

DNA was extracted from unsorted cell suspensions stored frozen. This clone has just one count. Its matching antigen is unknown. This CDR3 is built from 14 residues. CDR1 and CDR2 (germline): SGHKS, YYEKEE (reference sequence). The V end lost 7 bases, the J end lost 4 bases, and 17 bases lay between the germline ends. Method: immunoSEQ multiplex PCR; TCRdb's copy keeps in-frame clones and lacks some. The table records approximately 8,200 clones, about 78% of them present only once. The sequencing input was lung tumor tissue. The clonotype comes from a human donor with non-small cell lung cancer. The chain has TRBV5-5 and TRBJ1-1; D ambiguous. The CDR3: CASHLLNLGTEAFF. CDR3 nucleotides: TGTGCCAGCCACCTCTTGAATTTGGGCACTGAAGCTTTCTTT.